This entry concerns a single T cell receptor beta chain. Its binding antigen is unknown. No much larger clone is present one base from it, and per-base qualities are unavailable. This record comes from a study of shared clonotypes between healthy human individuals (dated by TCRdb to 2019 to 2021). About the investigation overall: A couple of women and a few men aged 18 to 49 years were included in the cohort. For each donor, three plates each were used for CD4 naive and CD4 memory, two plates were used for CD8 naive, and one plate was used for CD8 memory. Blood TCR repertoires of roughly five healthy adults were deeply sequenced to estimate repertoire size and the extent of clonotype sharing between individuals. Different laboratories and diverse techniques were used to prepare libraries and sequence TCR repertoires, to increase sequencing depth and limit assay-specific biases. Per donor, leukapheresis produced somewhere between about 0.94 and 9 billion PBMCs. General conclusions and limits of the study: Sharing across a few donors was observed for about 5% of naive CD4, 3.5% of naive CD8, roughly 2.3% of memory CD4, and over 0.3% of memory CD8 clonotypes. Compared with non-shared clonotypes, the clonotypes found in all four sorted-subset donors had higher generation probabilities. The small number of donors limited the genetic and exposure-history diversity represented. Even with the large sequencing depth, rarefaction of the sorted-subset datasets indicated that sequencing was incomplete. Pairwise subsampling led to the expectation that sequencing depth would affect the degree of clonotype sharing among donors. Only blood was sampled, and tissue TCR repertoires likely differ from those in blood. Naive subsets generally had larger estimated clonotype richness than memory subsets.

At the junction V is shortened by 6 bases and J by 5 bases; bases outside the gene matches: 8. The CDR3 contains 14 residues, cysteine and phenylalanine counted. The only DNA kept is the CDR3, 42 bases in frame from the first base. CDR1 MNHEY and CDR2 SMNVEV are derived from the germline V gene (reference sequence). For the CD8 naive samples, CD45RO-negative cells were positively selected for CCR7, yielding a CD45RA+CCR7+ population from which TemRA cells were excluded. The donors were healthy, HIV-negative adults who had no recently reported acute infections or vaccinations. Every donor was a Caucasian adult living in Nashville, Tennessee, USA. Blood was obtained by leukapheresis, after which PBMCs were separated by Ficoll-Histopaque density gradient centrifugation and cryopreserved in liquid nitrogen vapor phase. Analytical flow cytometry was used to check the purity and quantity of every magnetically sorted T cell population. Genomic DNA was isolated from each sorted fraction and quantified by UV absorbance on a Nanodrop 2000c.

Using the deep immunoSEQ assay, multiplex PCR amplified TCR CDR3 regions from genomic DNA. Genomic DNA extracted from each cell subset was distributed evenly over all wells of several immunoSEQ 96-well plates, and each plate served as one replicate. For sorted subsets, roughly 0.2 ug genomic DNA, equal to about 30,000 T cell genomes, was loaded into each replicate PCR. Purified libraries were measured with a Qubit 3.0 fluorometer, size-checked on a Bioanalyzer 2100, and measured again with the KAPA Library Quantification kit. Every immunoSEQ 96-well plate was sequenced on a dedicated single-read 150-cycle Illumina NextSeq 550 flow cell. Per the authors' processing: Because the immunoSEQ output held only junctional sequences and lacked quality scores, the filtering could not match the filtering applied to full-length reads. To assign V/J genes and CDR3, sequences were annotated against IMGT germline references using PyIR, a Python wrapper for IgBLAST v1.9. Any read was removed if the V/J assignment was weak (E-value above 1e-6), the CDR3 was missing, or the read contained stop codons, out-of-frame junctions, or ambiguous translated residues. V3J clonotypes were defined by identical inferred V gene, J gene, and CDR3 amino acid sequence. Percentage overlap between repertoires was computed as shared unique clonotypes divided by the size of the smaller repertoire. Repertoire richness was assessed with RTK rarefaction, the Chao1 estimator, and Recon v2.1 estimates of unobserved clonotypes. Generation probabilities were computed with OLGA for all TCRbeta clonotypes obtained by the gDNA method from a few donors. Entries here come from immuneACCESS through TCRdb and include only in-frame sequences with V and J called. Some clones fail to appear in such tables; in the studies checked, an unresolved V gene covers under half of the shortfall, and the cause of the remainder is unknown. The DNA gave D and trimming, while V, J and clone size come from that table. Present in this sample are around 1.9 million clones, 85% to 95% of which were seen just once. About 1.8% of the sample goes to the ten largest clones.

The sequence joins TRBV27 to TRBJ1-1, with 8 central nucleotides matching TRBD1. Sequenced sample: naive CD8+ T cells from PBMCs. In light of the paper, this sample's cell subset or site label describes: CD45RA+CCR7+. The sequence came from a man between 18 and 29 years old in good health. Some clones in this sample may be carry-over from other donors' samples. The nucleotide sequence reads TGTGCCAGCAGCCCACAGGGGGGAGGAACTGAAGCTTTCTTT. This is translated as CASSPQGGGTEAFF.